This TCR beta chain was recovered during a study of cytomegalovirus exposure and HLA in healthy donors. In the PCR, 60 Vbeta and 13 Jbeta primers were used. Using immunoSEQ multiplex PCR, the repertoire was profiled, and TCRdb retains in-frame clones only, with some absent. The top ten clones hold less than 3.5% of a sample with 140,000 to 150,000 clones, 80% to 85% of them seen once. From germline, CDR1 is LNHDA and CDR2 SQIVND (reference sequence). This CDR3 contains 15 residues. J gave up 6 bases and V 3 bases, and 7 bases lay outside the gene matches. This receptor was obtained from a woman aged 30 to 39 in good health and CMV-seronegative. The sequencing sample was made of PBMCs. The chain uses TRBV19 and TRBJ1-5, with 8 bases matching TRBD1. CDR3 region: CASSIRTGSGQPQHF. The CDR3 nucleotides are TGTGCCAGTAGTATTCGGACAGGGAGTGGTCAGCCCCAGCATTTT.